The 11 T cell receptor beta chains in this list originate from one sample, sequenced in a study of blood T cell repertoires in COVID-19. This table comes from immunoSEQ multiplex PCR, and its TCRdb copy is limited to in-frame clones, with some not included. Seen here are 250,000 to 400,000 clones, about 87% observed once, and the top ten hold approximately 5.3%. The source material was PBMCs or T cells enriched from blood (not recorded which). Receptors originate from a woman aged 25 to 45 who had recovered from COVID-19.

The chain is built from TRBV30 and TRBJ1-6, with D unclear. Germline V lookup: CDR1 GTSNPN, CDR2 SVGIG (reference sequence). The CDR3 sequence is 13 residues long. V lost 2 bases and J lost 8, with 10 bases in between. The CDR3 bases are TGTGCCTGGAGTCCTCGGACTCATTCACCCCTCCACTTT. Its protein is CAWSPRTHSPLHF.

CDR3 loop: CASSDAEEGLNEKLFF. DNA for the CDR3: TGTGCCAGCAGTGACGCCGAGGAAGGACTTAATGAAAAACTGTTTTTT. The rearrangement uses TRBV2 and TRBJ1-4; no firm D call. This CDR3 comprises 16 residues. The germline V gene has CDR1 SNHLY and CDR2 FYNNEI. V lost 3 bases and J 4 bases, leaving 15 bases between the germline ends.

The J gene is TRBJ1-1, the V gene TRBV5-5, with D perhaps TRBD1 (6 bases). Deletions cut 0 bases from V and 5 bases from J, with 11 bases between. Looked up from germline, CDR1 is SGHKS and CDR2 is YYEKEE (reference sequence). This CDR3 spans 14 amino acids. The CDR3 DNA is TGTGCCAGCAGCTTGGTCAGGGGCTATACTGAAGCTTTCTTT. It specifies CASSLVRGYTEAFF.

This clone was seen only once. The V call is TRBV11-2, the J call TRBJ1-2; TRBD1 aligns across 7 bases. Germline lookup yields CDR1 SGHAT and CDR2 FQNNGV. The V segment lost 1 base and the J segment 4 bases; nucleotides outside the gene matches: 6. The CDR3 runs 15 residues. The CDR3 sequence is CASSLVWGTAYGYTF. DNA for the CDR3: TGTGCCAGCAGCTTAGTATGGGGGACAGCCTATGGCTACACCTTC.

This chain links TRBV5-1 with TRBJ2-5; D is unresolved. V was cut by 3 bases and J by 0 bases, with 6 bases left in between. Germline V gives CDR1 SGHRS, CDR2 YFSETQ. This CDR3 comprises 13 residues. The CDR3 DNA reads TGCGCCAGCAGCTCCTTGTACCAAGAGACCCAGTACTTC. The encoded protein is CASSSLYQETQYF.

Concerning this clone itself: Other DNA sequences in the same sample also yield this CDR3. This chain links TRBV15 with TRBJ1-3, with D perhaps matching TRBD1 (5 bases). The CDR3 has 15 residues. V was shortened by 0 bases and J by 1 base, with 7 bases between the two germline ends. Germline CDR1 LNHNV, CDR2 YYDKDF (reference sequence). In DNA form, the CDR3 reads TGTGCCACCAGCAGAGATCGGGGGTCTGGAAACACCATATATTTT. Translating it yields CATSRDRGSGNTIYF.

This clone has a count of ten or more. The chain couples TRBV19 to TRBJ1-1, with 7 nucleotides matching TRBD1. The trim removed 5 bases at V and 3 bases at J, leaving 15 bases unmatched. Germline-derived CDR1 and CDR2 are LNHDA and SQIVND (reference sequence). CDR3 length: 17 residues. The CDR3 DNA follows: TGTGCCAGTAGTGGACAGGTTTGGAGAATAAGGGACACTGAAGCTTTCTTT. It specifies CASSGQVWRIRDTEAFF.

J is TRBJ2-2 and V is TRBV7-9; D call uncertain. CDR1 and CDR2 (germline): SEHNR, FQNEAQ (reference sequence). Trimming left V 7 bases short and J 2 bases short, with 14 bases between. CDR3 length: 15 amino acids. CDR3 coding DNA: TGTGCCAGCACCCGCGACTCGGTAAACACCGGGGAGCTGTTTTTT. Its translation: CASTRDSVNTGELFF.

This sequence joins TRBV7-6 and TRBJ2-3; D perhaps matches TRBD2 (5 bases). The V end lost 4 bases, the J end lost 2 bases, and 13 bases lay between the germline ends. Germline V gives CDR1 SGHVS, CDR2 FNYEAQ. The CDR3 covers 15 residues. The CDR3 region is CASSYRGGNTDTQYF. In DNA, the CDR3 is TGTGCCAGCAGCTACCGAGGAGGAAACACAGATACGCAGTATTTT. The whole variable domain, remainder taken from reference TRBV7-6 and TRBJ2-3, is GAGVSQSPRYKVTKRGQDVALRCDPISGHVSLYWYRQALGQGPEFLTYFNYEAQQDKSGLPNDRFSAERPEGSISTLTIQRTEQRDSAMYRCASSYRGGNTDTQYFGPGTRLTVL.

V and J are TRBV19 and TRBJ2-5, with D maybe TRBD1 (6 bases). The V end was cut by 4 bases, the J end by 8 bases, with 14 bases between. This CDR3 contains 13 residues. Germline V lookup: CDR1 LNHDA, CDR2 SQIVND (reference sequence). CDR3 residues: CASSKDSVGTQYF. The CDR3 DNA follows: TGTGCCAGTAGTAAGGACAGCGTGGGAACCCAGTACTTC.

The DNA for the CDR3 is TGTGCCAGCAGCTTGTGGACAGGAGGTTTTGAAGCTTTCTTT. It encodes CASSLWTGGFEAFF. The rearrangement uses TRBV5-8 and TRBJ1-1; 7 nucleotides align to TRBD1. Trimming took 1 base from V and 7 from J; bases not matched to a gene: 7. The CDR3 contains 14 residues. Germline V gene sequence: CDR1 SGHTS, CDR2 YDEGEE.